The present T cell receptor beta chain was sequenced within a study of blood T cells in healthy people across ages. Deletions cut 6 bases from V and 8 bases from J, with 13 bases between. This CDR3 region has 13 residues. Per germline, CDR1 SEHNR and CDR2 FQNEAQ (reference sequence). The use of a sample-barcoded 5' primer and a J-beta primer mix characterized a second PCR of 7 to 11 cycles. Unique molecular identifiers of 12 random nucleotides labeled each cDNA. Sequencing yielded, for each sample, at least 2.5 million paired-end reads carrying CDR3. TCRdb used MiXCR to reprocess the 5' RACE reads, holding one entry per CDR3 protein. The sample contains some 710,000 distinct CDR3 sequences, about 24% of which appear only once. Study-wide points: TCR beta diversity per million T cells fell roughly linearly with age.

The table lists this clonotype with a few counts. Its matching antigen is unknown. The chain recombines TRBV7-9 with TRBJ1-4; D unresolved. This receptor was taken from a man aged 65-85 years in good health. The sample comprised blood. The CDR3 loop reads CASSRAQGEKLFF. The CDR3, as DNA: TGTGCCAGCAGTCGGGCCCAAGGCGAAAAACTGTTTTTT.